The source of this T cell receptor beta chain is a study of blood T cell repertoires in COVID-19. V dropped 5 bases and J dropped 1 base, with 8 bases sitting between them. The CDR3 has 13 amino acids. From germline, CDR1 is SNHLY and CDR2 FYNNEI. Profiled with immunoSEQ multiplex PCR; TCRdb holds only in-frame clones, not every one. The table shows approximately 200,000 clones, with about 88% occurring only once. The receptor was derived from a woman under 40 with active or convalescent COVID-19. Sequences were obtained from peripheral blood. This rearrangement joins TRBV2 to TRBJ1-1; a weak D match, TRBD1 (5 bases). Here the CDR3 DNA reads TGTGCCAGCAGTTTTACAGGGAACACTGAAGCTTTCTTT. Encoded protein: CASSFTGNTEAFF.